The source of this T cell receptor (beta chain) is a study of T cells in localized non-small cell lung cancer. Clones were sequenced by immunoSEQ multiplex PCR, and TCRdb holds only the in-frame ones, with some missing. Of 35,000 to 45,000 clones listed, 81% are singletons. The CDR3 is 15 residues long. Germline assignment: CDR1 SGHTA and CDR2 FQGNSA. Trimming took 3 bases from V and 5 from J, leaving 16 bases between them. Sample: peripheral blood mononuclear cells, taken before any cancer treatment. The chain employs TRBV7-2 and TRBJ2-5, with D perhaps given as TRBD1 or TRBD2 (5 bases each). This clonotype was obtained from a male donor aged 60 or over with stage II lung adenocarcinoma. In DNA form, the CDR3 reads TGTGCCAGCAGCTTTATGGCTCGCGAGGGGGAGACCCAGTACTTC. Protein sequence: CASSFMAREGETQYF.